This T cell receptor beta chain came from a study of blood T cell repertoires in COVID-19 (dated by TCRdb to 2020 to 2021). For the study in its entirety: Samples from collaborators originated in the United States, Italy and Spain and spanned both the acute and convalescent phases of COVID-19. The dataset comprised deeply sampled blood TCRbeta repertoires from subjects exposed to, actively infected with, or recovered from COVID-19. A freely available public database, intended as a resource for researchers studying the immune response to SARS-CoV-2, is where the repertoires were released. The sample metadata nearly always contained a de-identified subject ID, COVID-19 status, age in years and sex. Where available, HLA class I and class II types were obtained from metadata supplied by the sample provider rather than from assay-based typing. The samples were drawn from the first 160 participants of the ongoing ImmuneRACE study and from 950 to 1,500 subjects provided by 6 global collaborators. The material from the prospective study consisted of cDNA or gDNA derived from T cells, B-cell-depleted T cells, or PBMCs. General conclusions and limits of the study: The quantity of clinical and demographic metadata differed by source and by participant and was supplied without curation.

Relative to germline, V is 6 bases shorter and J is 2 bases shorter, with 13 bases between their ends. The CDR3, cysteine through phenylalanine, is 14 amino acids long. Of the read, only the CDR3 DNA is kept; its 42 bases are in frame from base 1. From a lookup of the germline V gene, CDR1 and CDR2 are MNHEY and SVGAGI. TCRbeta CDR3 regions were amplified from genomic DNA using the immunoSEQ Assay, a bias-controlled multiplex PCR. Per the authors' processing: Nucleated cell counts per sample were estimated from amplification of reference gene primers within the assay. To quantify the absolute abundance of each unique TCRbeta CDR3 rearrangement, sequence reads were collapsed and filtered. For each sample, productive Simpson clonality was calculated as the square root of Simpson's diversity index across productive rearrangements. In TCRdb, the immuneACCESS table is reduced to in-frame sequences with V and J assigned. These tables do not hold every clone; where another copy was compared, an unresolved V gene accounts for under half, and the others remain unexplained. V and J calls and clone size are as listed in that table; D and trimming were resolved from the DNA. This sample comprises hundreds of thousands of clones, 75% to 90% of them detected only once. The ten largest clones add up to 10% to 15% of the sample.

On this clone: It has no known antigen specificity. No much larger clonotype is one base removed from it; base qualities were not supplied.

At one collaborating source in Seattle, patients were enrolled during active infection and were followed longitudinally through the course of disease. Each collaborating institution followed its own protocols to collect whole blood in K2EDTA tubes. For TCRbeta analysis, collaborators shipped samples in one of three forms: frozen whole blood, isolated PBMCs, or DNA extracted from either of those sample types. The origin of this receptor is a woman aged 70-85 years with COVID-19, enrolled during active disease. Sequencing was done on a sample of peripheral blood. This receptor chain uses TRBV6-5 and TRBJ1-2; the D gene cannot be named for sure. CDR3 loop: CASRYRVANYGYTF. At the DNA level, the sequence is TGTGCCAGCAGATACCGGGTCGCGAACTATGGCTACACCTTC.